These 9 T cell receptor beta chains were all obtained from the same sample, sequenced in a study of STAT5B mutations in CD4+ large granular lymphocyte leukemia (dated by TCRdb to the early 2020s). The library was built by means of the immunoSEQ multiplex PCR assay. Drawn from immuneACCESS, this table holds only the in-frame rearrangements with V and J called that TCRdb kept. Clones are partly lost; checked studies trace under half to an unresolved V gene and leave the rest unexplained. In this sample the table shows roughly 34,000 clones, roughly 81% of which occur a single time. The ten largest account for approximately 4.7% of the sample. The sample taken for sequencing was CD4+ T cells from blood buffy coats. The source is a human donor in good health.

The chain employs TRBV28 and TRBJ2-1, with 8 bases matching TRBD2. Trimming removed 6 bases from V and 4 bases from J; junction bases left unmatched: 5. The V gene's germline CDR1 is MDHEN and CDR2 SYDVKM. The CDR3 loop spans 14 amino acids. CDR3: CASSIAGKYNEQFF. CDR3 coding DNA: TGTGCCAGCAGCATAGCGGGAAAATACAATGAGCAGTTCTTC.

The chain recombines TRBV7-2 with TRBJ2-2, with a possible D match to TRBD1 (5 bases). The CDR3 runs to 14 residues. Germline CDR1 reads SGHTA; CDR2 reads FQGNSA. Trimming pared 4 bases from V and 0 bases from J, leaving 6 bases between. In nucleotides, the CDR3 is TGTGCCAGCAGCTCGGACACGAACACCGGGGAGCTGTTTTTT. This sequence encodes CASSSDTNTGELFF.

V gene TRBV28 combines with J gene TRBJ1-2, with 7 bases matching TRBD1. The length of the CDR3 is 12 residues. V dropped 7 bases and J dropped 5; count of bases not matched to a gene: 4. The germline V gene has CDR1 MDHEN and CDR2 SYDVKM. CDR3 bases: TGTGCCAGCACGGACAGGCGGTATGGCTACACCTTC. It translates to CASTDRRYGYTF.

In DNA, the CDR3 is TGTGCCATCAATTCCGAGACTAGAGTCTACGAGCAGTACTTC. Its protein product is CAINSETRVYEQYF. The chain recombines TRBV10-3 with TRBJ2-7, with a tentative D call TRBD2 (6 bases). Trimming shortened V by 7 bases and J by 3 bases, and 16 bases separated the two germline ends. This CDR3 has 14 amino acids. Per the germline V gene, CDR1 is ENHRY and CDR2 is SYGVKD.

The chain links TRBV6-1 to TRBJ1-2, with a tentative D call TRBD1 (6 bases). V gave up 6 bases and J gave up 8 bases, with 19 bases separating them. The CDR3 totals 14 residues. Germline loops: CDR1 MNHNS, CDR2 SASEGT. The CDR3 here is CASRTAQGGEGYTF. The CDR3 DNA sequence: TGTGCCAGCAGGACCGCACAGGGAGGAGAAGGCTACACCTTC.

This clone was seen more than once but under ten times. The CDR3 DNA sequence: TGTGCCTGGAGTTTGGCGCAGGGGAGTGAAAAACTGTTTTTT. The encoded protein is CAWSLAQGSEKLFF. V gene TRBV30 combines with J gene TRBJ1-4, with a tentative D call TRBD1 (6 bases). CDR1 is GTSNPN and CDR2 is SVGIG in the germline V gene (reference sequence). CDR3 length: 14 residues. V lost 2 bases and J 7 bases, leaving 14 bases between the germline ends. The full variable domain, completed using reference TRBV30 and TRBJ1-4, is SQTIHQWPATLVQPVGSPLSLECTVEGTSNPNLYWYRQAAGRGLQLLFYSVGIGQISSEVPQNLSASRPQDRQFILSSKKLLLSDSGFYLCAWSLAQGSEKLFFGSGTQLSVL.

The chain joins TRBV10-3 to TRBJ2-1, with a tentative D call TRBD1 (6 bases). Deletions cut 8 bases from V and 7 bases from J, with 15 bases between. The CDR3 contains 13 residues. Germline assignment: CDR1 ENHRY and CDR2 SYGVKD. The CDR3 loop reads CAIGDNWANEQFF. In DNA, the CDR3 is TGTGCCATCGGGGACAATTGGGCAAATGAGCAGTTCTTC.

The gene calls are TRBV4-1 and TRBJ2-1; TRBD2 matches at 8 bases. The germline CDR1 and CDR2 sequences are MGHRA and YSYEKL. The V and J ends lost 1 base and 4 bases, in that order; junction bases with no gene match: 12. The CDR3 covers 18 residues. The CDR3 DNA sequence: TGCGCCAGCAGCCAAGGGAGGCCTAGCGGGCGCGCTTACAATGAGCAGTTCTTC. It specifies CASSQGRPSGRAYNEQFF.

The rearrangement links TRBV7-2 to TRBJ2-1, with 10 bases aligning to TRBD1. CDR1 is SGHTA and CDR2 is FQGNSA in the germline V gene. This CDR3 has 15 residues. Germline trimming cut 4 bases from V and 5 bases from J; bases unmatched to any gene: 5. CDR3 in amino acids: CASSSGTGVNNEQFF. The CDR3 DNA sequence: TGTGCCAGCAGCTCCGGGACAGGGGTCAACAATGAGCAGTTCTTC.